This T cell receptor (beta chain) was sequenced in a study of T-cell reconstitution after alpha-beta-depleted transplantation in children. Study-wide findings and caveats: Some patients owed their high day-60 TCRbeta diversity to surviving recipient T cells and thymic progenitors. A year post-transplant, T-cell counts and diversity derived mostly from newly produced T cells. The study reportedly traced alpha-beta T cells about two months after transplant to several hundred expanded graft clones.

This sample's TCRbeta library carried unique molecular identifier barcodes. Each CDR3 protein gets one entry after TCRdb re-called the PCR reads with MiXCR. Seen here are around 670,000 distinct CDR3 sequences, around 14% observed once, and the top ten hold 0.79%. The germline V and J ends were trimmed by 2 bases and 8 bases, with 9 bases remaining between them. The CDR3 consists of 11 residues. Germline V gene sequence: CDR1 DFQATT, CDR2 SNEGSKA (reference sequence). The table lists this clonotype with many counts. What it binds is unknown. This sequence joins TRBV20-1 and TRBJ1-2; maybe TRBD1 (5 bases). The receptor comes from a girl aged 2-10 years with congenital amegakaryocytic thrombocytopenia, due to receive a stem cell transplant. The specimen comprised PBMCs, sampled before TCRalphabeta/CD19-depleted stem cell transplant. The DNA for the CDR3 is TGCAGTGCTAGAACGACAGAGGGCTACACCTTC. As protein: CSARTTEGYTF.